Detailed here is one TCR beta chain. This sample was included in a study of cytomegalovirus exposure and HLA in healthy donors. CDR1 is MGHRA and CDR2 is YSYEKL in the germline V gene. The CDR3 spans 16 residues. Trimming pared 0 bases from V and 7 bases from J, leaving 19 bases between. PCR was performed using 60 Vbeta and 13 Jbeta primers. Data came from immunoSEQ multiplex PCR; TCRdb stores just in-frame clones and leaves some out. This specimen shows just over 150,000 clones; the ten leading clones hold roughly 2%. The sequenced sample was PBMCs. This rearrangement joins TRBV4-1 to TRBJ2-7; possible D gene TRBD2, 7 bases. The sequence derives from a man aged 25 to 40 in good health and CMV-seronegative. The CDR3 loop is CASSQDFAGALWEQYF. The CDR3 DNA sequence: TGCGCCAGCAGCCAAGATTTTGCGGGGGCCCTGTGGGAGCAGTACTTC.